This record concerns one TCR beta chain sequence. The antigen is not known. The record originates from a study of shared clonotypes between healthy human individuals. In the study overall: For every donor, three CD4 naive, three CD4 memory, two CD8 naive and one CD8 memory plates were used.

Assay used: immunoSEQ multiplex PCR; TCRdb lists only in-frame clones, some missing. The sample has more than 1.2 million clones; 98% to 99% are singletons. General observations from the study: Some clonotypes were shared by all four sorted-subset donors, while others were not shared. The non-shared ones had lower generation probabilities than the shared ones. The naive CD4 repertoires of several donors were compared, and roughly 5% of clonotypes were shared. Inspection by rarefaction showed sorted-subset sequencing to be incomplete despite large depth.

Specimen: naive CD4+ T cells sorted from blood. The sample's subset: CD45RA+ positively selected. This TCR was recovered from a man aged 30-40 years in good health.

CDR3 DNA: TGTGCCAGTAGTGGCTGGCCTAGCGGGAACACCGGGGAGCTGTTTTTT. Its translation is CASSGWPSGNTGELFF. The chain links TRBV19 to TRBJ2-2; 7 bases map to TRBD2. CDR1 and CDR2 from the germline V gene are LNHDA and SQIVND (reference sequence). Losses at the gene ends were 5 bases for V and 1 base for J; bases not matched to a gene: 7. The CDR3 totals 16 residues.